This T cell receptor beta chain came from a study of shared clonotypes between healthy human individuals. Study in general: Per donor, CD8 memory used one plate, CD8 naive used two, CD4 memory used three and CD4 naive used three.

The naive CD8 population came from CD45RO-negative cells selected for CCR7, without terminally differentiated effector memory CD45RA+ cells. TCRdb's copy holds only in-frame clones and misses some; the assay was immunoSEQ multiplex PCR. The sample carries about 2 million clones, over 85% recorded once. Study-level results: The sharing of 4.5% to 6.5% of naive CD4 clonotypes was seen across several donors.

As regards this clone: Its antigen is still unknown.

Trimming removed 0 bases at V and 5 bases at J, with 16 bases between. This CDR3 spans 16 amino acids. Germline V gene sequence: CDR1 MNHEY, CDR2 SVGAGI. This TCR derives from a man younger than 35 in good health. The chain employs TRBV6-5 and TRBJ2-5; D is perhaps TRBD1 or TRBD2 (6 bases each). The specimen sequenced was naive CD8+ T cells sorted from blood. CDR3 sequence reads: CASSYSTGAPGETQYF. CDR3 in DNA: TGTGCCAGCAGTTACTCGACGGGGGCGCCAGGGGAGACCCAGTACTTC.